Following are 27 T cell receptor beta chains from one sample sequenced in a study of T cells in Graves' hyperthyroidism and ophthalmopathy. Using RNA transcripts as the source, TCR beta CDR3 regions were amplified. The HTBI primer set was used in a first-round RT-PCR of the TCR CDR3. TCRdb re-analysed the multiplex PCR reads in MiXCR, keeping a single row per CDR3 protein. This table has roughly 510,000 distinct CDR3 sequences, around 43% appearing once. The sequencing sample was made of peripheral blood or thyroid tissue (not recorded which). The receptors were sampled from an adult woman with Graves' disease, either hyperthyroidism or ophthalmopathy (not recorded which).

This sequence joins TRBV7-9 and TRBJ1-2; possible D gene TRBD1, 5 bases. The CDR3 is 14 residues long. The V gene's germline CDR1 is SEHNR and CDR2 FQNEAQ (reference sequence). Trimming removed 5 bases from V and 4 bases from J, with 14 bases in between. CDR3 loop: CASSIGGSSYGYTF. CDR3 coding DNA: TGTGCCAGCAGCATCGGGGGGAGCTCCTATGGCTACACCTTC.

This clonotype was observed at least ten times. The CDR3 is CSASEGGSNYGYTF. CDR3 in DNA: TGCAGTGCTAGTGAAGGGGGATCAAACTATGGCTACACCTTC. The chain has TRBV20-1 and TRBJ1-2; TRBD1 might be the D (6 bases). The germline V gene has CDR1 DFQATT and CDR2 SNEGSKA (reference sequence). V gave up 3 bases and J gave up 2 bases, with 13 bases separating them. The CDR3 sequence is 14 residues long.

This clonotype came up once. This CDR3 reads CASRGVQAGTVYEQYF. CDR3 sequence (DNA): TGTGCCAGTAGAGGGGTCCAGGCGGGAACAGTGTACGAGCAGTACTTC. V and J are TRBV19 and TRBJ2-7, with D possibly TRBD2 on 6 matching bases. The CDR3 runs to 16 residues. The V gene lost 6 bases and the J gene lost 4 bases, with 22 bases spanning the gap. The germline V gene encodes CDR1 LNHDA and CDR2 SQIVND (reference sequence).

The chain has TRBV29-1 and TRBJ1-1; D is uncertain. Between the trimmed V and J ends, which lost 5 bases and 3 bases, there was a span of 7 bases. The CDR3 is 11 amino acids. The V gene's germline CDR1 is SQVTM and CDR2 ANQGSEA. CDR3 sequence: CSVIGDTEAFF. For the CDR3, the DNA is TGCAGCGTTATTGGGGACACTGAAGCTTTCTTT.

The chain is built from TRBV10-3 and TRBJ1-1; D is undetermined. The germline V gene encodes CDR1 ENHRY and CDR2 SYGVKD. CDR3 size: 14 residues. V lost 3 bases and J 4 bases, leaving 12 bases between the germline ends. The CDR3 coding sequence is TGTGCCATCAGTGACTTGCCCATGAGCACTGAAGCTTTCTTT. This codes for CAISDLPMSTEAFF.

CDR3 nucleotide sequence: TGTGCCAGCAGCCCGGGTGCGGGACAAGCATCCTACGAGCAGTACTTC. Translating gives CASSPGAGQASYEQYF. The chain recombines TRBV13 with TRBJ2-7, with D perhaps given as TRBD1 or TRBD2 (6 bases each). Trimming cost V 5 bases and J 1 base, with 18 bases left between them. There are 16 residues in the CDR3. The germline V gene has CDR1 PRHDT and CDR2 FYEKMQ (reference sequence).

V and J are TRBV10-3 and TRBJ2-7, with TRBD2 identical over 8 bases. CDR3 length equals 17 residues. Germline V CDR1 and CDR2: ENHRY, SYGVKD. The trim removed 4 bases at V and 0 bases at J, leaving 11 bases unmatched. The CDR3 reads CAISAYGGSGSSYEQYF. The DNA of the CDR3 is TGTGCCATCAGTGCTTATGGGGGCAGCGGGAGCTCCTACGAGCAGTACTTC.

The chain joins TRBV7-8 to TRBJ1-1, with D possibly TRBD1 on 5 matching bases. Deletions cut 4 bases from V and 4 bases from J, with 16 bases between. The CDR3 sequence is 15 residues long. CDR1 is SGHVS and CDR2 is FQNEAQ in the germline V gene. The CDR3: CASSSRGLGITEAFF. The CDR3, as DNA: TGTGCCAGCAGCTCACGGGGACTGGGGATCACTGAAGCTTTCTTT.

There are a few counts of this clonotype. This chain uses TRBV7-2 with TRBJ1-2, with no clear D. CDR3 length equals 13 residues. Trimming left V 5 bases short and J 7 bases short, with 14 bases between. CDR1 is SGHTA, CDR2 FQGNSA, per germline. The CDR3 DNA follows: TGTGCCAGCAGCCAAGCCGAATTGGGTGGCTACACCTTC. This translates into CASSQAELGGYTF.

This clonotype was found a few times. This chain connects TRBV9 to TRBJ2-7; a weak D match, TRBD2 (6 bases). The CDR3 spans 13 residues. V was trimmed by 0 bases and J by 7 bases, leaving 11 bases between them. The germline CDR1 and CDR2 sequences are SGDLS and YYNGEE. This CDR3 reads CASSVAGGGEQYF. CDR3 coding DNA: TGTGCCAGCAGCGTAGCTGGGGGAGGTGAGCAGTACTTC.

There are many counts of this clonotype. Here the CDR3 DNA reads TGCAGTGCTAGAGCCGGGACAGGGATGAACACTGAAGCTTTCTTT. This codes for CSARAGTGMNTEAFF. This chain links TRBV20-1 with TRBJ1-1; TRBD1 agrees at 9 bases. The length of the CDR3 is 15 residues. Germline V gene data show CDR1 as DFQATT and CDR2 as SNEGSKA (reference sequence). Trimming removed 1 base from V and 0 bases from J; junction bases left unmatched: 3.

Concerning this clonotype itself: A read error may account for a junction end that differs from germline. The genes are TRBV28 and TRBJ1-5; D remains unclear. This CDR3 has 15 amino acids. The V gene's germline CDR1 is MDHEN and CDR2 SYDVKM. In nucleotides, the CDR3 is TGTGCCATCAGTCCCCGGGCCAGTCTTAATCAGCCCCAGCATTTT. Translated, it gives CAISPRASLNQPQHF.

The CDR3 DNA follows: TGCGCCAGCAGCACCAGGGCAGGCGGCGGGAACACTGAAGCTTTCTTT. Its translation is CASSTRAGGGNTEAFF. The chain links TRBV5-1 to TRBJ1-1; perhaps TRBD1 as D (5 bases). This CDR3 has 16 amino acids. Trimming removed 4 bases from V and 1 base from J, with 17 bases in between. CDR1 SGHRS and CDR2 YFSETQ come from the germline V gene.

CDR3 protein: CSAARGVGDTQYF. The CDR3 coding sequence is TGCAGTGCTGCCAGAGGGGTGGGGGATACGCAGTATTTT. V gene TRBV20-1 combines with J gene TRBJ2-3, with D perhaps matching TRBD1 or TRBD2 (5 bases each). Germline V CDR1 and CDR2: DFQATT, SNEGSKA (reference sequence). V gave up 5 bases and J gave up 6 bases, with 15 bases separating them. The CDR3 consists of 13 residues.

This clonotype was observed a few times. The chain uses TRBV7-9 and TRBJ2-5; D not certain. CDR1 is SEHNR and CDR2 is FQNEAQ in the germline V gene (reference sequence). The CDR3 has 11 amino acids. Trimming shortened V by 6 bases and J by 7 bases, and 9 bases separated the two germline ends. The CDR3 sequence: CASSELVTQYF. The CDR3 DNA reads as TGTGCCAGCAGTGAATTGGTGACCCAGTACTTC.

The chain employs TRBV7-9 and TRBJ1-2; 8 positions agree with TRBD1. Germline V CDR1 and CDR2: SEHNR, FQNEAQ (reference sequence). The junction had 10 bases not matched to a gene; V was cut back by 5 bases and J by 2 bases. The CDR3 totals 16 residues. Here the CDR3 reads CASSHIRGQANYGYTF. The CDR3 nucleotides read TGTGCCAGCAGCCACATAAGGGGACAGGCGAACTATGGCTACACCTTC.

This clonotype was observed a few times. This sequence joins TRBV28 and TRBJ2-7, with 7 positions matching TRBD2. The germline CDR1 and CDR2 sequences are MDHEN and SYDVKM. The trim removed 5 bases at V and 7 bases at J, leaving 8 bases unmatched. The CDR3 contains 13 residues. This CDR3 is CASSPREGGEQYF. The CDR3 DNA follows: TGTGCCAGCAGTCCCCGCGAGGGAGGGGAGCAGTACTTC.

The V gene is TRBV29-1, the J gene TRBJ2-5; D is perhaps TRBD2 (6 bases). The V and J ends lost 3 bases and 6 bases respectively, with 26 bases between them. Germline V lookup: CDR1 SQVTM, CDR2 ANQGSEA. The CDR3 length is 17 residues. CDR3 region: CSVDGGLSGPADQTQYF. In DNA form, the CDR3 reads TGCAGCGTTGATGGGGGGTTATCGGGACCAGCGGACCAGACCCAGTACTTC.

This chain connects TRBV19 to TRBJ2-7; no reliable D call. The CDR3 spans 14 residues. V lost 4 bases and J lost 1, with 11 bases in between. Germline V gene lookup returns CDR1 LNHDA and CDR2 SQIVND (reference sequence). The CDR3 DNA reads as TGTGCCAGTAGTACAACCCCGGCGTCCTACGAGCAGTACTTC. The encoded protein is CASSTTPASYEQYF.

The chain carries TRBV5-6 and TRBJ1-1, with D possibly TRBD1 on 5 matching bases. V was cut by 5 bases and J by 7 bases, with 9 bases left in between. Germline V gives CDR1 SGHDT, CDR2 YYEEEE. This CDR3 has 11 amino acids. The CDR3 DNA is TGTGCCAGCAGAGTGGGGGATGAAGCTTTCTTT. Protein product: CASRVGDEAFF.

This clonotype was seen repeatedly, ten times or more. The DNA for the CDR3 is TGTGCCAGCAGTCCAGCCGCAGGGTTACTCTCACCCCTCCACTTT. It is translated as CASSPAAGLLSPLHF. The gene calls are TRBV12-3 or TRBV12-4 and TRBJ1-6, with D possibly TRBD1 on 5 matching bases. This CDR3 spans 15 amino acids. Trimming shortened V by 5 bases and J by 10 bases, and 18 bases separated the two germline ends.

Note on this clonotype: The junction shows a germline mismatch at one end, possibly a read error. J is TRBJ1-5 and V is TRBV12-3 or TRBV12-4; weak D call: TRBD1 (5 bases). This CDR3 is built from 14 residues. CDR3 DNA sequence: TGTGCCGGCAGTTGGGGGGGAAGCAATCAGCCCCAGCATTTT. It encodes CAGSWGGSNQPQHF.

Only one count was recorded for this clonotype. The chain links TRBV19 to TRBJ1-1; no firm D call. V was pared by 3 bases and J by 5 bases, with 19 bases between. Per germline, CDR1 LNHDA and CDR2 SQIVND (reference sequence). This CDR3 is built from 16 residues. The CDR3 here is CASSIGRRTGRTEAFF. DNA for the CDR3: TGTGCCAGTAGTATCGGTCGGAGGACTGGTAGGACTGAAGCTTTCTTT. Together with reference TRBV19 and TRBJ1-1, the CDR3 gives the full variable domain: DGGITQSPKYLFRKEGQNVTLSCEQNLNHDAMYWYRQDPGQGLRLIYYSQIVNDFQKGDIAEGYSVSREKKESFPLTVTSAQKNPTAFYLCASSIGRRTGRTEAFFGQGTRLTVV.

This CDR3 is CAISDPTAYRGYTF. CDR3 nucleotide sequence: TGTGCCATCAGTGACCCTACAGCTTACCGGGGCTACACCTTC. This rearrangement joins TRBV10-3 to TRBJ1-2; no clear D. From germline, CDR1 is ENHRY and CDR2 SYGVKD. CDR3 length: 14 amino acids. Trimming removed 3 bases from V and 8 bases from J, with 16 bases in between.

In this sample, this clonotype turned up many times. V usage is TRBV20-1 and J usage is TRBJ1-5; possibly TRBD1 for D (5 bases). There are 14 residues in the CDR3. Trimming stripped 2 bases from V and 1 base from J, with 9 bases between. CDR1 is DFQATT and CDR2 is SNEGSKA in the germline V gene (reference sequence). CDR3 sequence reads: CSARLGESNQPQHF. The CDR3 DNA sequence: TGCAGTGCTAGATTGGGGGAGAGCAATCAGCCCCAGCATTTT.

V is TRBV7-2 and J is TRBJ2-7; 9 positions match TRBD1. This CDR3 is built from 14 residues. Germline values: CDR1 SGHTA, CDR2 FQGNSA. V lost 2 bases, J lost 7 bases, and 6 bases stayed unmatched. CDR3 nucleotide sequence: TGTGCCAGCAGCTTAATGGGACAGGGCCGGGAGCAGTACTTC. This encodes CASSLMGQGREQYF.

With respect to this clonotype: At one boundary the junction diverges from the germline segment, which might be a read error. The DNA of the CDR3 is TGCGCCAGCAGCCAAGGGGGAGGGGAGATGAACTTC. This codes for CASSQGGGEMNF. The chain is built from TRBV7-9 and TRBJ2-7; D might be TRBD2 (7 bases). The CDR3 loop spans 12 amino acids. In germline, CDR1 is SEHNR, CDR2 FQNEAQ (reference sequence).